This TCR beta chain originates from a study of tumor-infiltrating lymphocytes in localized non-small cell lung cancer (dated by TCRdb to the early 2020s). In terms of the full investigation: Patients whose samples were collected after neoadjuvant chemotherapy, as well as both smokers and never-smokers and several histologies, were included in the cohort. For around 57 patients, immunoSEQ T-cell fraction was compared between paired tumor and uninvolved lung. Alongside flow cytometry, multiplex immunofluorescence, RNA-seq, exome sequencing and proteomics, TCR sequencing was applied to the same patients as one of several integrated assays. In total, the ICON cohort was made up of over a hundred surgical patients who had localized non-small cell lung cancer and whose tumors were resected. Each patient contributed resected tumor tissue and uninvolved lung tissue from the same patient, described as non-adjacent to the tumor. Study-level results and caveats: Consistent with immunofluorescence CD3 counts, TCRbeta sequencing supported greater T cell infiltration in tumors than in uninvolved lung tissue. The TCR-derived T-cell fraction showed no difference between the flow cytometry-defined immunotypes IM1 (good prognosis) and IM2 (poor prognosis). No association of tumor T-cell fraction from TCR sequencing with recurrence-free survival was found (p = 0.61). Different pieces of the same tissue were used for different assays, so technical variation could not be separated from intratumor heterogeneity. Assay coverage differed among patients according to how much tissue was available, so only a subset of the cohort had TCR sequencing.

The T-cell fraction in tumor and uninvolved lung tissue was obtained from TCR sequencing using the immunoSEQ assay. In the source study's methods: For survival analysis, patients were divided into high (upper tertile) and low (lower two tertiles) T-cell fraction groups, which were compared by log-rank test. A signed-rank test was used to test differences in T-cell fraction between paired tumor and uninvolved lung samples. TCRdb obtained this table from immuneACCESS and retained in-frame rearrangements with V and J assigned. These tables miss some clones; where compared with another copy, unresolved V genes account for less than half of the shortfall, and the remainder is unexplained. The V and J calls and the clone size are those of that table, but D and trimming were determined from the DNA. The sample includes some 15,000 clones, with 65% to 85% observed a single time. The top ten clonotypes cover approximately 5.4% of the sample.

Details on this clone: The clone's antigen remains unknown. The record has no base qualities; no much larger clone is one base away.

ICON enrollment began in 2016, and the last patient was enrolled in September 2018. Fresh tumor and matched uninvolved tissue for in-depth immune analyses, including TCR sequencing, were collected from a subcohort of under 85 patients. TCR sequencing was performed on DNA isolated from bulk tissue, without cell sorting. The CDR3 measures 13 amino acids from cysteine to phenylalanine. This entry keeps only the CDR3 DNA: 39 bases, framed from base 1. CDR1 and CDR2 (SGHKS, YYEKEE) derive from the germline V gene (reference sequence). The trim is 2 bases for V and 11 bases for J, with a gap of 17 bases between the germline ends.

The source material was lung tumor tissue. This clonotype was sampled from a human donor with non-small cell lung cancer. Rearrangement joined TRBV5-5 to TRBJ2-7, and perhaps TRBD2 as D gene, on 6 matching bases. The CDR3 here reads CASSFSGETVKYF. DNA sequence: TGTGCCAGCAGCTTTTCGGGGGAGACGGTTAAGTACTTC.